This T cell receptor (beta chain) came from a study of OX40 agonist ivuxolimab in advanced cancers. Study at large: At about 81% male, the cohort had a mean age of around 56 years, ranging from roughly 20 to 80.

Clones were read by immunoSEQ multiplex PCR, and TCRdb kept only the in-frame ones, dropping some. The profile covers approximately 63,000 clones, with just over 85% appearing a single time and roughly 1.1% taken by the ten largest. CDR3 length equals 13 residues. The V gene's germline CDR1 is LNHDA and CDR2 SQIVND (reference sequence). Trimming stripped 4 bases from V and 9 bases from J, with 10 bases between. The clonotype originates from an adult with an advanced solid tumor such as melanoma, head and neck, liver or kidney cancer. This material consisted of CD4+ or CD8+ T cells sorted from blood, taken in a trial of the OX40 agonist ivuxolimab. The V and J genes are TRBV19 and TRBJ1-6; D is uncertain. The CDR3 region is CASSTRTVSPLHF. CDR3 bases: TGTGCCAGTAGTACCCGGACTGTTTCACCCCTCCACTTT.